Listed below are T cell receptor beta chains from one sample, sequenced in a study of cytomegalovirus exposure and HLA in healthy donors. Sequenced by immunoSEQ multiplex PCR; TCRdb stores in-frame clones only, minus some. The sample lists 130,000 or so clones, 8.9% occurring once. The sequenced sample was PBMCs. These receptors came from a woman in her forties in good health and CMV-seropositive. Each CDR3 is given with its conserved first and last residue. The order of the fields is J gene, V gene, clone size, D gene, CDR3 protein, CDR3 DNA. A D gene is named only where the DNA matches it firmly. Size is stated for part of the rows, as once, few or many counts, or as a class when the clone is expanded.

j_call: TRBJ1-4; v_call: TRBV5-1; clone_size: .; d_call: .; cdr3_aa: CASSLGGAASIEKLFF; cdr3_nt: TGCGCCAGCAGCTTGGGGGGAGCAGCGTCGATTGAAAAACTGTTTTTT
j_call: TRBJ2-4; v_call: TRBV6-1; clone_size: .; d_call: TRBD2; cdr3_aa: CASSEAGTSGGPIVAKNIQYF; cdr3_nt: TGTGCCAGCAGTGAAGCGGGAACTAGCGGGGGTCCTATCGTAGCTAAAAACATTCAGTACTTC
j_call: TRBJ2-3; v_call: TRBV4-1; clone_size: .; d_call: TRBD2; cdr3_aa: CASSPGGSGTDTQYF; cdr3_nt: TGCGCCAGCAGCCCTGGCGGTAGCGGGACAGATACGCAGTATTTT
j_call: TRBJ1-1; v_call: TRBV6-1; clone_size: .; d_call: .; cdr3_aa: CASSGQYITEAFF; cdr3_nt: TGTGCCAGCAGTGGGCAGTATATCACTGAAGCTTTCTTT
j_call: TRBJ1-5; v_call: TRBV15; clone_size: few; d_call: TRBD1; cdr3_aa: CATSPDRLNQPQHF; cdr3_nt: TGTGCCACCAGCCCGGACAGGCTCAATCAGCCCCAGCATTTT
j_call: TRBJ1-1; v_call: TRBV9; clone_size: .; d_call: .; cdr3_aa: CASSVDPSPPSDTEAFF; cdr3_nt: TGTGCCAGCAGCGTAGACCCTTCGCCGCCGTCGGACACTGAAGCTTTCTTT
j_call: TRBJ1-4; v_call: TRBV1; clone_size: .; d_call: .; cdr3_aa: CTSSQPRTGPTNEKLFF; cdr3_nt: TGCACCAGCAGCCAGCCTCGTACAGGCCCAACTAATGAAAAACTGTTTTTT
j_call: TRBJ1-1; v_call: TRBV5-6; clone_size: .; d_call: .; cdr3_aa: CASSPTGRGKGAFF; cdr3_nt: TGTGCCAGCAGCCCCACAGGAAGGGGAAAGGGGGCTTTCTTT
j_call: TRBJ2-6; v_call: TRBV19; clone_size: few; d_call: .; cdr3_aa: CASSIEYAQRLSGANVLTF; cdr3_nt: TGTGCCAGTAGTATAGAGTATGCGCAGCGCCTTTCTGGGGCCAACGTCCTGACTTTC
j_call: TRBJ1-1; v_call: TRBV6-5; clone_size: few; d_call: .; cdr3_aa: CASSYQSVYSRTEAFF; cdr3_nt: TGTGCCAGCAGTTACCAATCTGTCTACAGCAGGACTGAAGCTTTCTTT
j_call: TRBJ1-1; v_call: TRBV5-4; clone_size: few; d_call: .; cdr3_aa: CASRGLNTEAFF; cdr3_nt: TGTGCCAGCAGGGGGCTGAACACTGAAGCTTTCTTT
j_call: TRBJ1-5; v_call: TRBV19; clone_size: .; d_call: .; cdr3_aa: CASGGPYQPQHF; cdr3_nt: TGTGCCAGTGGAGGTCCTTACCAGCCCCAGCATTTT
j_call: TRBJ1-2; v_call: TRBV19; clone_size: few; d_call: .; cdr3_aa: CASSDPRSGGQNGYTF; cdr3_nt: TGTGCCAGTAGTGATCCACGCAGCGGGGGGCAGAATGGCTACACCTTC
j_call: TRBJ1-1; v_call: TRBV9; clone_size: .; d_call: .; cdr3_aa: CASSAKLDLGTEAFF; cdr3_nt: TGTGCCAGCAGCGCGAAACTAGACTTGGGCACTGAAGCTTTCTTT
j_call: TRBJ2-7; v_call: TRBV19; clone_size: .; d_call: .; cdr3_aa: CASSPSLSSYEQYF; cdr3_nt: TGTGCCAGTAGTCCGTCGTTGAGCTCCTACGAGCAGTACTTC
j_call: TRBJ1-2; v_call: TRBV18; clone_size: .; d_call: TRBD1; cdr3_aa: CASSPGQGYTF; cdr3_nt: TGTGCCAGCTCACCGGGACAGGGCTACACCTTC
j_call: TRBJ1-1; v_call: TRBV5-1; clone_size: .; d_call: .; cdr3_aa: CASSLGQEAFF; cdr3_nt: TGCGCCAGCAGCTTGGGACAGGAAGCTTTCTTT
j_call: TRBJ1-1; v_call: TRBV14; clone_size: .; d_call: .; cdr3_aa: CASSPLSTKSTEAFF; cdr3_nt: TGTGCCAGCAGCCCCCTAAGTACTAAGAGTACTGAAGCTTTCTTT
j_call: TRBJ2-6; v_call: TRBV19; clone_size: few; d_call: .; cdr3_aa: CASSTRQPSGANVLTF; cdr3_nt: TGTGCCAGTAGTACACGACAGCCCTCTGGGGCCAACGTCCTGACTTTC
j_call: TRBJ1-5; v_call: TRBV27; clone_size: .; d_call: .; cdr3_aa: CASSFLDQPQHF; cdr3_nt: TGTGCCAGCAGTTTTTTAGATCAGCCCCAGCATTTT
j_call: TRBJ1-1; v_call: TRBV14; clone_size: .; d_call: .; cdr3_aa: CASSPWGGAGTEAFF; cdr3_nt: TGTGCCAGCAGCCCCTGGGGGGGGGCGGGCACTGAAGCTTTCTTT
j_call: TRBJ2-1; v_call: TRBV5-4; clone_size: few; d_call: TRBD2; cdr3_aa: CASSTVGGTEQFF; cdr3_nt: TGTGCCAGCAGCACCGTCGGGGGGACTGAGCAGTTCTTC
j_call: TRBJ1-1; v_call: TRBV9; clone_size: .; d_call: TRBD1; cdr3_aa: CASSVEGQVNTEAFF; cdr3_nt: TGTGCCAGCAGCGTAGAGGGACAGGTGAACACTGAAGCTTTCTTT
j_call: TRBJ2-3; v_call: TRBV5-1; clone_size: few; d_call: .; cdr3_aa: CASSGGKVGDTQYF; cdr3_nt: TGCGCCAGCAGTGGGGGCAAGGTGGGGGATACGCAGTATTTT
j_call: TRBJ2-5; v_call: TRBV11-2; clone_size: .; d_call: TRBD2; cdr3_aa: CASSLVGTSAETQYF; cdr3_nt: TGTGCCAGCAGCTTAGTCGGGACTAGCGCGGAGACCCAGTACTTC
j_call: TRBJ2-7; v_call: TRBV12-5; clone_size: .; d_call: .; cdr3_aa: CASGSDRPSYEQYF; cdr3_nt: TGTGCTAGTGGTTCGGACAGACCCTCCTACGAGCAGTACTTC
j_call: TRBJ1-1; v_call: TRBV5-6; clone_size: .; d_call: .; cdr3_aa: CASSPMTGVHTEAFF; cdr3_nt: TGTGCCAGCAGCCCCATGACAGGCGTACACACTGAAGCTTTCTTT
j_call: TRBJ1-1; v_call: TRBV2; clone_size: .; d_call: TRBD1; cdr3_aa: CASGQGAEAFF; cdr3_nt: TGTGCCAGCGGGCAGGGGGCTGAAGCTTTCTTT
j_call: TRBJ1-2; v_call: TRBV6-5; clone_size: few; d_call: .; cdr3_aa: CASSSRSQGYTF; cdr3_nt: TGTGCCAGCAGTTCCCGGTCCCAAGGCTACACCTTC
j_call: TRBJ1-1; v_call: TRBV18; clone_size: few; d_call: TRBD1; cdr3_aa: CASSPPGRGRRNTEAFF; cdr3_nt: TGTGCCAGCTCACCACCTGGCAGGGGGCGAAGAAACACTGAAGCTTTCTTT
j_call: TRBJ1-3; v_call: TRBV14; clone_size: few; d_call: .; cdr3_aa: CASSPRLRSSGNTIYF; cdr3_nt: TGTGCCAGCAGCCCTAGACTCCGGAGCTCTGGAAACACCATATATTTT
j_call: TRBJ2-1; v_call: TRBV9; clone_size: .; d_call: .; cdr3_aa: CASSPDPRGLDNEQFF; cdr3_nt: TGTGCCAGCAGCCCGGACCCCAGGGGTTTGGACAATGAGCAGTTCTTC
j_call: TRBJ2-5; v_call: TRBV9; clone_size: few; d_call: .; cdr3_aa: CASSAGEETQYF; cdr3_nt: TGTGCCAGCAGTGCCGGGGAAGAGACCCAGTACTTC
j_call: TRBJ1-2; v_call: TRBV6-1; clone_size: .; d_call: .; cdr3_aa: CASRPSGDGGYTF; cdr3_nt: TGTGCCAGCAGACCTTCGGGGGACGGGGGCTACACCTTC
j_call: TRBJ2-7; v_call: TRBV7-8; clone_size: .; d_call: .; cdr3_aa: CASSFGQGGSYEQYF; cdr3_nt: TGTGCCAGCAGCTTCGGACAGGGAGGGTCCTACGAGCAGTACTTC
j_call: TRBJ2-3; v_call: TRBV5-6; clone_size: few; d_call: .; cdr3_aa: CASSLSRGNSDTQYF; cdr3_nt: TGTGCCAGCAGCTTGTCCAGGGGAAATTCAGATACGCAGTATTTT
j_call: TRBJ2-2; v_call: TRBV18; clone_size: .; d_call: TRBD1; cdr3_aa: CASSPPGQGDTGELFF; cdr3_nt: TGTGCCAGCTCACCCCCGGGACAGGGTGACACCGGGGAGCTGTTTTTT
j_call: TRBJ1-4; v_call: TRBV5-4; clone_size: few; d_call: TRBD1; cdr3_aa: CASSTGQGKGNEKLFF; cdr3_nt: TGTGCCAGCAGCACGGGACAGGGAAAAGGAAATGAAAAACTGTTTTTT
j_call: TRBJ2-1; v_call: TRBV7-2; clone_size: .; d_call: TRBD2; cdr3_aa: CASSSRAGAYNEQFF; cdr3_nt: TGTGCCAGCAGCTCTCGAGCGGGGGCCTACAATGAGCAGTTCTTC
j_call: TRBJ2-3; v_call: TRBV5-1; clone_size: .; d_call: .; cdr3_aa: CASSLLAAPDTQYF; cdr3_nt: TGCGCCAGCAGCTTGCTAGCAGCCCCAGATACGCAGTATTTT
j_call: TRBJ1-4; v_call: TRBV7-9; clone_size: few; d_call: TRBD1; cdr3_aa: CASSSPGTGGLTNEKLFF; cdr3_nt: TGTGCCAGCAGCTCGCCCGGGACAGGGGGCTTGACTAATGAAAAACTGTTTTTT
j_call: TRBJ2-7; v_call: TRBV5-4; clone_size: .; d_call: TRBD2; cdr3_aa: CASSLGAGLAVSYEQYF; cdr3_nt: TGTGCCAGCAGCTTGGGGGCTGGACTAGCGGTCTCCTACGAGCAGTACTTC
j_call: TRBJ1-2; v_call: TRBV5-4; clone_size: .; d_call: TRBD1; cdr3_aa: CASRERDRGNYGYTF; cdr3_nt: TGTGCCAGCAGGGAGAGGGACAGGGGAAACTATGGCTACACCTTC
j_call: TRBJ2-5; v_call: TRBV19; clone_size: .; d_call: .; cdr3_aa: CASSIDRSEGSQYF; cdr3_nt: TGTGCCAGTAGTATCGACAGGTCTGAAGGCTCCCAGTACTTC
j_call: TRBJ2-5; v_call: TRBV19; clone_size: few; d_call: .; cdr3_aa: CASSIGRAKSETQYF; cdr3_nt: TGTGCCAGTAGTATAGGCAGGGCCAAGTCGGAGACCCAGTACTTC
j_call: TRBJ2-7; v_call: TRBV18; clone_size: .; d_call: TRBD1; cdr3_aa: CASSPSNRGRGYEQYF; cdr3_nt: TGTGCCAGCTCACCCTCGAACAGGGGGCGTGGGTACGAGCAGTACTTC
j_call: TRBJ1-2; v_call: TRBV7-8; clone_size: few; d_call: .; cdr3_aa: CASSPGGAAGYTF; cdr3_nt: TGTGCCAGCAGCCCTGGAGGAGCTGCTGGCTACACCTTC
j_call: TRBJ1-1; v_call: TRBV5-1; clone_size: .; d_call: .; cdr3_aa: CASSLAGGVTEAFF; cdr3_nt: TGCGCCAGCAGCTTGGCCGGGGGAGTCACTGAAGCTTTCTTT
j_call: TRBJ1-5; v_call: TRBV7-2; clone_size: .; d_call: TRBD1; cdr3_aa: CASSLRQGGNQPQHF; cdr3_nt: TGTGCCAGCAGCTTACGACAGGGCGGCAATCAGCCCCAGCATTTT
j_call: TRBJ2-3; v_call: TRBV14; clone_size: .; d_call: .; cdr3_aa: CASSPRTLSTDTQYF; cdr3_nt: TGTGCCAGCAGCCCCCGGACTCTTAGCACAGATACGCAGTATTTT
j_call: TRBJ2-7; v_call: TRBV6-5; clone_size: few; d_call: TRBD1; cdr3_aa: CASSRGAGGSYEQYF; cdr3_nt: TGTGCCAGCAGCAGGGGAGCAGGGGGATCCTACGAGCAGTACTTC
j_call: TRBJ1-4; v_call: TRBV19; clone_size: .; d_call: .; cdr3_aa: CASSLGRGGEKLFF; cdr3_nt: TGTGCCAGTAGTCTCGGACGAGGAGGTGAAAAACTGTTTTTT
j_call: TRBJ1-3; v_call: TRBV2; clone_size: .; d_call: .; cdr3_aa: CASKGILFGNTIYF; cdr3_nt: TGTGCCAGCAAGGGGATTCTTTTTGGAAACACCATATATTTT
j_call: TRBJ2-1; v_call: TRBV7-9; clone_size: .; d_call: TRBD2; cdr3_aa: CASRMAGGRYNEQFF; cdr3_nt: TGTGCCAGCAGAATGGCGGGGGGCCGATACAATGAGCAGTTCTTC
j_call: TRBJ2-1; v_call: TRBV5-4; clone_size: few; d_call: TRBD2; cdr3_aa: CASSLIAGGPGEQFF; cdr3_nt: TGTGCCAGCAGCTTGATAGCGGGGGGGCCCGGTGAGCAGTTCTTC